Listed here is a single T cell receptor (beta chain). This sample is drawn from a study of T cells after somatic rescue of genetic block. Using immunoSEQ multiplex PCR, the repertoire was profiled, and TCRdb retains in-frame clones only, with some absent. The table records tens of thousands of clones, more than 75% of them present only once. CDR1 SGHRS and CDR2 YFSETQ come from the germline V gene. Trimming left V 1 base short and J 4 bases short, with 9 bases between. The CDR3 has 13 amino acids. Sequences were obtained from peripheral blood mononuclear cells (PBMCs). This receptor was identified in a man aged 25 to 45. This chain joins TRBV5-1 and TRBJ2-7; no firm D call. The chain's CDR3 is CASSLFQSYEQYF. The CDR3 DNA sequence: TGCGCCAGCAGCTTGTTCCAAAGTTACGAGCAGTACTTC.